Following are 20 T cell receptor beta chains from one sample sequenced in a study of cytomegalovirus exposure and HLA in healthy donors. The PCR made use of 60 Vbeta and 13 Jbeta primers. Clones were sequenced by immunoSEQ multiplex PCR, and TCRdb holds only the in-frame ones, with some missing. The table records fewer than 200,000 clones, more than 70% of them present only once. The sequencing input was PBMCs. The receptors were gathered from a girl aged 5 to 17 in good health and CMV-seronegative.

The chain combines TRBV2 with TRBJ2-3, with 11 positions matching TRBD2. From germline, CDR1 is SNHLY and CDR2 FYNNEI. The CDR3 length is 17 residues. The J segment lost 5 bases and the V segment lost 1 base, leaving 8 bases of the junction unmatched. CDR3 amino acids: CASSEGGLAVDRDTQYF. CDR3 sequence (DNA): TGTGCCAGCAGTGAAGGGGGACTAGCGGTGGACAGAGATACGCAGTATTTT. Filled out from reference TRBV2 and TRBJ2-3, the complete variable domain reads EPEVTQTPSHQVTQMGQEVILRCVPISNHLYFYWYRQILGQKVEFLVSFYNNEISEKSEIFDDQFSVERPDGSNFTLKIRSTKLEDSAMYFCASSEGGLAVDRDTQYFGPGTRLTVL.

This chain joins TRBV28 and TRBJ1-2, with 8 bases identical to TRBD1. The CDR3 totals 13 residues. Per the germline V gene, CDR1 is MDHEN and CDR2 is SYDVKM. V was clipped by 3 bases and J by 5 bases; unmatched bases: 2. The CDR3 reads CASSFGQGYGYTF. The CDR3 DNA follows: TGTGCCAGCAGTTTCGGACAGGGATATGGCTACACCTTC.

The chain employs TRBV9 and TRBJ2-3, with 10 bases aligning to TRBD2. Trimming removed 0 bases from V and 4 bases from J; junction bases left unmatched: 5. The CDR3 loop spans 16 amino acids. Germline CDR1 is SGDLS and CDR2 is YYNGEE. CDR3: CASSVGPSGGADTQYF. The CDR3 nucleotides read TGTGCCAGCAGCGTAGGTCCTAGCGGGGGAGCAGATACGCAGTATTTT.

The chain employs TRBV9 and TRBJ2-2; D possibly corresponds to TRBD1 (6 bases). The V gene lost 0 bases and the J gene lost 0 bases, with 9 bases spanning the gap. The CDR3 is 16 amino acids. Germline values: CDR1 SGDLS, CDR2 YYNGEE. This chain's CDR3 is CASSVAAGANTGELFF. In DNA form, the CDR3 reads TGTGCCAGCAGCGTAGCGGCAGGGGCGAACACCGGGGAGCTGTTTTTT.

This clone appeared a single time. J is TRBJ1-5 and V is TRBV5-5, with 8 bases matching TRBD1. From germline, CDR1 is SGHKS and CDR2 YYEKEE (reference sequence). V lost 4 bases to trimming and J lost 4 bases; unmatched junction nucleotides: 7. There are 15 residues in the CDR3. CDR3 amino acids: CASSPRQGPNQPQHF. CDR3 DNA sequence: TGTGCCAGCAGCCCTCGACAGGGGCCGAATCAGCCCCAGCATTTT. The whole variable domain, remainder taken from reference TRBV5-5 and TRBJ1-5, is DAGVTQSPTHLIKTRGQQVTLRCSPISGHKSVSWYQQVLGQGPQFIFQYYEKEERGRGNFPDRFSARQFPNYSSELNVNALLLGDSALYLCASSPRQGPNQPQHFGDGTRLSIL.

The table lists this clone with a few counts. CDR3 bases: TGTGCCAGTAGTATGACAGGGGGTGGCACTGAAGCTTTCTTT. It codes for CASSMTGGGTEAFF. The J gene is TRBJ1-1, the V gene TRBV19; TRBD1 matches at 9 bases. The J segment lost 4 bases and the V segment lost 3 bases, leaving 3 bases of the junction unmatched. Looked up from germline, CDR1 is LNHDA and CDR2 is SQIVND (reference sequence). This CDR3 is built from 14 residues. Based on the CDR3 plus reference TRBV19 and TRBJ1-1, the full variable domain is DGGITQSPKYLFRKEGQNVTLSCEQNLNHDAMYWYRQDPGQGLRLIYYSQIVNDFQKGDIAEGYSVSREKKESFPLTVTSAQKNPTAFYLCASSMTGGGTEAFFGQGTRLTVV.

The chain links TRBV5-1 to TRBJ2-3; perhaps TRBD2 as D (5 bases). CDR1 and CDR2 (germline): SGHRS, YFSETQ. V lost 0 bases to trimming and J lost 2 bases, with 7 bases between them. The CDR3 runs to 14 residues. CDR3 in amino acids: CASSLARDTDTQYF. The CDR3 DNA reads as TGCGCCAGCAGCTTGGCCCGGGACACAGATACGCAGTATTTT. Full variable domain (outside the CDR3, taken from reference TRBV5-1 and TRBJ2-3): KAGVTQTPRYLIKTRGQQVTLSCSPISGHRSVSWYQQTPGQGLQFLFEYFSETQRNKGNFPGRFSGRQFSNSRSEMNVSTLELGDSALYLCASSLARDTDTQYFGPGTRLTVL.

This clone was counted a single time. The chain links TRBV7-3 to TRBJ2-3; 9 positions agree with TRBD2. This CDR3 is built from 15 residues. Trimming took 5 bases from V and 1 from J; bases not matched to a gene: 4. Per germline, CDR1 SGHTA and CDR2 FQGTGA. In DNA form, the CDR3 reads TGTGCCAGCAGCCCTCGACTAGCGGGCACAGATACGCAGTATTTT. Translating it yields CASSPRLAGTDTQYF.

This clone was seen a single time. The V and J genes are TRBV19 and TRBJ1-5, with TRBD1 as a possible D gene (6 bases). The CDR3 length is 16 residues. Trimming shortened V by 3 bases and J by 2 bases, and 14 bases separated the two germline ends. CDR1 and CDR2 from the germline V gene are LNHDA and SQIVND (reference sequence). The CDR3 region is CASSILRGTRNQPQHF. The CDR3 nucleotides read TGTGCCAGTAGTATCCTCAGGGGCACACGCAATCAGCCCCAGCATTTT.

DNA of the CDR3: TGTGCCAGCAGCTTGTATCCGAACACTGAAGCTTTCTTT. This gives the protein CASSLYPNTEAFF. The genes are TRBV5-6 and TRBJ1-1; D remains unclear. CDR3 length: 13 amino acids. V was cut by 1 base and J by 1 base, with 5 bases left in between. Looked up from germline, CDR1 is SGHDT and CDR2 is YYEEEE.

This clone is a singleton in its sample. The chain carries TRBV30 and TRBJ1-2; tentative D call: TRBD1 (5 bases). Trimming took 4 bases from V and 0 from J, leaving 9 bases between them. The V gene's germline CDR1 is GTSNPN and CDR2 SVGIG (reference sequence). This CDR3 comprises 13 residues. CDR3 sequence reads: CAWTRGSNYGYTF. The CDR3 nucleotides are TGTGCCTGGACCCGGGGGTCTAACTATGGCTACACCTTC.

The V and J genes are TRBV28 and TRBJ1-1; 9 bases map to TRBD1. Germline-derived CDR1 and CDR2 are MDHEN and SYDVKM. The CDR3 covers 15 residues. J was trimmed by 5 bases and V by 4 bases; bases with no gene match: 8. The CDR3 DNA is TGTGCCAGCAGTTCCTTGGACAGGGGTCGAACTGAAGCTTTCTTT. It codes for CASSSLDRGRTEAFF.

The chain uses TRBV30 and TRBJ2-3, with D possibly TRBD2 on 5 matching bases. The CDR3 runs 14 residues. The germline gives CDR1 GTSNPN, CDR2 SVGIG (reference sequence). Between the trimmed V and J ends, which lost 2 bases and 5 bases, there was a span of 14 bases. The CDR3 here is CAWSRPEGGDTQYF. The CDR3 coding sequence is TGTGCCTGGAGTAGGCCCGAGGGTGGAGATACGCAGTATTTT.

The rearrangement uses TRBV5-1 and TRBJ2-5; perhaps TRBD2 as D (6 bases). CDR1 SGHRS and CDR2 YFSETQ come from the germline V gene. Trimming shortened V by 4 bases and J by 1 base, and 17 bases separated the two germline ends. The CDR3 is made up of 16 amino acids. CDR3 DNA: TGCGCCAGCAGCCGTACGCTTGCGGGACTCCAAGAGACCCAGTACTTC. This encodes CASSRTLAGLQETQYF.

V gene TRBV5-6 combines with J gene TRBJ1-4; weak D call: TRBD1 (6 bases). The V gene lost 1 base and the J gene lost 5 bases, with 9 bases spanning the gap. Germline V gene data show CDR1 as SGHDT and CDR2 as YYEEEE. The CDR3 has 14 amino acids. The DNA of the CDR3 is TGTGCCAGCAGCTTGCGTCAGGGGAATGAAAAACTGTTTTTT. Protein: CASSLRQGNEKLFF.

The rearrangement joins TRBV9 to TRBJ1-1; 8 bases line up with TRBD1. CDR3 size: 14 residues. V shed 0 bases and J 6 bases; nucleotides not matched to a gene: 4. Germline V gene data show CDR1 as SGDLS and CDR2 as YYNGEE. CDR3 bases: TGTGCCAGCAGCGTAGCCGACAGGGGCCCTGAAGCTTTCTTT. It yields the protein CASSVADRGPEAFF.

The CDR3 coding sequence is TGTGCCAGTAAGCGGACAGAAACCTACTATGGCTACACCTTC. Translating gives CASKRTETYYGYTF. V and J are TRBV19 and TRBJ1-2, with D possibly matching TRBD1 (6 bases). Germline V gene sequence: CDR1 LNHDA, CDR2 SQIVND (reference sequence). V was trimmed by 7 bases and J by 3 bases, leaving 15 bases between them. The CDR3 runs to 14 residues.

The chain has TRBV4-2 and TRBJ2-5; 8 nucleotides agree with TRBD2. Germline V CDR1 and CDR2: LGHNA, YNFKEQ. V lost 0 bases, J lost 4 bases, and 10 bases stayed unmatched. The CDR3 has 17 residues. CDR3 DNA: TGTGCCAGCAGCCAAGATCAGGTCGGCGGGGGGCGAGAGACCCAGTACTTC. Translated, it gives CASSQDQVGGGRETQYF.

The chain links TRBV6-1 to TRBJ1-3; maybe TRBD1 (5 bases). The germline V gene has CDR1 MNHNS and CDR2 SASEGT. This CDR3 is built from 15 residues. Trimming took 2 bases from V and 8 from J, leaving 16 bases between them. The CDR3 spells CASSEMSRQTYTIYF. In DNA, the CDR3 is TGTGCCAGCAGTGAAATGTCGCGACAGACTTACACCATATATTTT.

This clone has only a few counts. This chain joins TRBV6-1 and TRBJ1-5; TRBD1 aligns across 9 bases. Germline assignment: CDR1 MNHNS and CDR2 SASEGT. The CDR3 covers 15 residues. Trimming at V came to 4 bases and at J to 8 bases, leaving 9 bases not matched to a gene. Here the CDR3 DNA reads TGTGCCAGCAGTGCGCTCGGACAGGGGAAGGAGCCCCAGCATTTT. Protein sequence: CASSALGQGKEPQHF.